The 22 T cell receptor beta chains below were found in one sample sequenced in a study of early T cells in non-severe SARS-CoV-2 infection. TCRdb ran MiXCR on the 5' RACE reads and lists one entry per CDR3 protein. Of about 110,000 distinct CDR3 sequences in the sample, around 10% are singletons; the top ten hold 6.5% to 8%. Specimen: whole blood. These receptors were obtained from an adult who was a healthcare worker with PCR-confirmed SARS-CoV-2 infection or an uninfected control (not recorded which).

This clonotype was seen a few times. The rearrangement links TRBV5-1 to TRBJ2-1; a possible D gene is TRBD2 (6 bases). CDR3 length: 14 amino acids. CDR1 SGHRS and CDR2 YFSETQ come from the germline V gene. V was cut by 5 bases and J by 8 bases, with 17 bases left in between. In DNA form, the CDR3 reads TGCGCCAGCAGTCGGGACTCGAGGAGTGATGAGCAGTTCTTC. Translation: CASSRDSRSDEQFF.

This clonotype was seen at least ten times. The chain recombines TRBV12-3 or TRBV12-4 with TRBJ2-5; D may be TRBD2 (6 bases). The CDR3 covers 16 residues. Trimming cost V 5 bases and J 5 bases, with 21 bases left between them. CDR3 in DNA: TGTGCCAGCAGTCTGGTCCTCGGCCGGGAGTTGGAGACCCAGTACTTC. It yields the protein CASSLVLGRELETQYF.

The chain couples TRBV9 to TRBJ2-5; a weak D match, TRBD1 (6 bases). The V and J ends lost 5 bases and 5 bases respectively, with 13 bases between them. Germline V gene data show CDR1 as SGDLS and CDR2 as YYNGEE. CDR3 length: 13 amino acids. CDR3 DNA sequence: TGTGCCAGCAGTTACACAGGGTACGAGACCCAGTACTTC. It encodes CASSYTGYETQYF.

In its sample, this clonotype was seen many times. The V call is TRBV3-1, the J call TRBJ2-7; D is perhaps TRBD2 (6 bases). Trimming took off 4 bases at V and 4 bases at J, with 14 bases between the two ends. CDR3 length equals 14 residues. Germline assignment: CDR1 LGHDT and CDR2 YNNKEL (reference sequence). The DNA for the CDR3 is TGTGCCAGCAGCCCCCTAGCGTCCGGATACGAGCAGTACTTC. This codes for CASSPLASGYEQYF.

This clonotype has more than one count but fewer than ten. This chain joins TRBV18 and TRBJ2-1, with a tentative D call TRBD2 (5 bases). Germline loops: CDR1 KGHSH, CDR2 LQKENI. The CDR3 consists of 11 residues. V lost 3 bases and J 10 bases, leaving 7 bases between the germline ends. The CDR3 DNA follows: TGTGCCAGCTCACCTGGGGAGGAGCAGTTCTTC. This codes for CASSPGEEQFF.

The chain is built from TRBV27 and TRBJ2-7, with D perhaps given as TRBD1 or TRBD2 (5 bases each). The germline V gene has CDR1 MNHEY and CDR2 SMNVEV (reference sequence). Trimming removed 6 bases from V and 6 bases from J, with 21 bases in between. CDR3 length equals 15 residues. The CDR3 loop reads CASRPIGTSPLEQYF. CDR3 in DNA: TGTGCCAGCAGACCTATCGGGACCAGCCCTCTCGAGCAGTACTTC.

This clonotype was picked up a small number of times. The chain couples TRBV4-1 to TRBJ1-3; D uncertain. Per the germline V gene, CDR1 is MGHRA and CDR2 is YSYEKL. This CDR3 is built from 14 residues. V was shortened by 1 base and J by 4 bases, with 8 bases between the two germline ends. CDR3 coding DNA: TGCGCCAGCAGCCAAGCCATTTCCGGAAACACCATATATTTT. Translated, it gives CASSQAISGNTIYF.

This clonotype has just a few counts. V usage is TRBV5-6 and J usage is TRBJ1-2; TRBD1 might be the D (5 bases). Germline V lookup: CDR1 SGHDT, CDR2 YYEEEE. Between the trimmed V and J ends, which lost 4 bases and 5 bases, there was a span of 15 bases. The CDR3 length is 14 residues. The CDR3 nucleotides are TGTGCCAGCAGCCTAACCGGGACGGATTATGGCTACACCTTC. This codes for CASSLTGTDYGYTF.

CDR3 DNA sequence: TGTGCCAGCAGTCTACAGGGGGCTCCTGGGGCCAACGTCCTGACTTTC. It yields the protein CASSLQGAPGANVLTF. The chain links TRBV28 to TRBJ2-6; TRBD1 aligns across 9 bases. Germline V gene lookup returns CDR1 MDHEN and CDR2 SYDVKM. J gave up 2 bases and V 5 bases, and 4 bases lay outside the gene matches. The CDR3 length is 16 residues.

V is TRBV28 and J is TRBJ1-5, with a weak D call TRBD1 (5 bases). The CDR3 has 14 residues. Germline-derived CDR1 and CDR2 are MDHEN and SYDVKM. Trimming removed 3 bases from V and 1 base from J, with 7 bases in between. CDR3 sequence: CASSFQGSNQPQHF. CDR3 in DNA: TGTGCCAGCAGTTTCCAGGGAAGCAATCAGCCCCAGCATTTT. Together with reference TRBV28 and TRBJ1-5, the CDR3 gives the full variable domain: DVKVTQSSRYLVKRTGEKVFLECVQDMDHENMFWYRQDPGLGLRLIYFSYDVKMKEKGDIPEGYSVSREKKERFSLILESASTNQTSMYLCASSFQGSNQPQHFGDGTRLSIL.

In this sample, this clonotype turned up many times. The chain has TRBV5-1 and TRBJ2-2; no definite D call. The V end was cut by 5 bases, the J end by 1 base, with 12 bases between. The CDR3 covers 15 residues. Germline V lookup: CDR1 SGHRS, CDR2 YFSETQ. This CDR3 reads CASSFWAGNTGELFF. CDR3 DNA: TGCGCCAGCAGTTTCTGGGCAGGGAACACCGGGGAGCTGTTTTTT. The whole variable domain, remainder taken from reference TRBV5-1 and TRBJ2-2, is KAGVTQTPRYLIKTRGQQVTLSCSPISGHRSVSWYQQTPGQGLQFLFEYFSETQRNKGNFPGRFSGRQFSNSRSEMNVSTLELGDSALYLCASSFWAGNTGELFFGEGSRLTVL.

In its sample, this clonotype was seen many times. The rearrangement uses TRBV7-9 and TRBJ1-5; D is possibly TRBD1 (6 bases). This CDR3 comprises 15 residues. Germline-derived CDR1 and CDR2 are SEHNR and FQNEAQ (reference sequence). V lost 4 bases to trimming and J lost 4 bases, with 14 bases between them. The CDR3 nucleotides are TGTGCCAGCAGCTCCGACAGGTTTGGGAATCAGCCCCAGCATTTT. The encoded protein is CASSSDRFGNQPQHF.

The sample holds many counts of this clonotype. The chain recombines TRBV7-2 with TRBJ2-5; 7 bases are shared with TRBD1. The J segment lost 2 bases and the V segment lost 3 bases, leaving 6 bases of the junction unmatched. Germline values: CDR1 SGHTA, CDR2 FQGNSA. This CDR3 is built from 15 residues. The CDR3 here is CASSLLWGQQETQYF. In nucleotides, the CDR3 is TGTGCCAGCAGCTTGCTGTGGGGACAGCAAGAGACCCAGTACTTC. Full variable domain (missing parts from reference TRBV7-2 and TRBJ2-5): GAGVSQSPSNKVTEKGKDVELRCDPISGHTALYWYRQSLGQGLEFLIYFQGNSAPDKSGLPSDRFSAERTGGSVSTLTIQRTQQEDSAVYLCASSLLWGQQETQYFGPGTRLLVL.

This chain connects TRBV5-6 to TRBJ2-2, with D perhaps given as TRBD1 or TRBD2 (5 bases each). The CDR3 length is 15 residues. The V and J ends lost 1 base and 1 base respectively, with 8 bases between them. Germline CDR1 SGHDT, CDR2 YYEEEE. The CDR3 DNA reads TGTGCCAGCAGCTTGTGGGGGTTGAACACCGGGGAGCTGTTTTTT. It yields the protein CASSLWGLNTGELFF.

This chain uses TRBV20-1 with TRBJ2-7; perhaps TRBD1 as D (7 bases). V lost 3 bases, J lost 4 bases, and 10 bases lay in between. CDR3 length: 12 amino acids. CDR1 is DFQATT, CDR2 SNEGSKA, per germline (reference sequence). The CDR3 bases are TGCAGTGCTAGTGCGGGACAGTACGAGCAGTACTTC. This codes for CSASAGQYEQYF.

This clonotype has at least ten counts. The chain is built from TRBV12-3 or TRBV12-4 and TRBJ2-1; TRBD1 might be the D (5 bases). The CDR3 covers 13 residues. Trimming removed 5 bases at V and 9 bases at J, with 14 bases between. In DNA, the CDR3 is TGTGCCAGCAGTGTCGTGGGGCGTTTTGAGCAGTTCTTC. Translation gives CASSVVGRFEQFF.

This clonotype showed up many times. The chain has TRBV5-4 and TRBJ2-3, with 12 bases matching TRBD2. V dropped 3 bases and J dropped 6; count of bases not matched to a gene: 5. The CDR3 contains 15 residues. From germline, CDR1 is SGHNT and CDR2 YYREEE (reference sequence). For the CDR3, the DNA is TGTGCCAGCAGCTCAGGACTAGCGGGATTCGATACGCAGTATTTT. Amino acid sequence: CASSSGLAGFDTQYF.

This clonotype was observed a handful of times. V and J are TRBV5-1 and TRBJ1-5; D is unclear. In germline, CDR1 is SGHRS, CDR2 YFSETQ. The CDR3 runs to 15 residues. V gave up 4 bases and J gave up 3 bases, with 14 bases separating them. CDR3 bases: TGCGCCAGCAGCGGACGACGACCGGACAATCAGCCCCAGCATTTT. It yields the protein CASSGRRPDNQPQHF.

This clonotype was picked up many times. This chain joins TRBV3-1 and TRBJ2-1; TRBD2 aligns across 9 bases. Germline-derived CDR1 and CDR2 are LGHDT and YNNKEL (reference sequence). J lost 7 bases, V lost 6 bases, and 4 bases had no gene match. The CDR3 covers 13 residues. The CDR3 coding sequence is TGTGCCAGCAGTCCAGGACTAGCGAATGAGCAGTTCTTC. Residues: CASSPGLANEQFF.

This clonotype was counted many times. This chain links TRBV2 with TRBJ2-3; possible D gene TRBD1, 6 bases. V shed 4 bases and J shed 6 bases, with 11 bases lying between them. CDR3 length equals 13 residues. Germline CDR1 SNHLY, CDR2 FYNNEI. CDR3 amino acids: CASSVTGSDTQYF. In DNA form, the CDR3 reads TGTGCCAGCAGTGTAACAGGGTCCGATACGCAGTATTTT.

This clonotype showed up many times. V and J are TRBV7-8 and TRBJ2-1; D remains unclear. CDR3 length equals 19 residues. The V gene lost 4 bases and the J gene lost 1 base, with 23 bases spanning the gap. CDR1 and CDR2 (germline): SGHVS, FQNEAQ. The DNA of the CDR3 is TGTGCCAGCAGCTACTACTTACCCCTCTCTGGCAGGTCCTACAATGAGCAGTTCTTC. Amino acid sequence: CASSYYLPLSGRSYNEQFF.

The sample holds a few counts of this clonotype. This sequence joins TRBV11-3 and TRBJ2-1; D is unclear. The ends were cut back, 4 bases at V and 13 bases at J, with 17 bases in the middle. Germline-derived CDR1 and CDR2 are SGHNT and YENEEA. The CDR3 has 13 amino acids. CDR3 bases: TGTGCCAGCAGCTCAACGCCGGGCTCCACTCAGTTCTTC. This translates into CASSSTPGSTQFF.